This TCR beta chain was sequenced for a study of blood T cell repertoires in COVID-19. Some clones are missing from TCRdb's copy, which holds only in-frame ones; the method was immunoSEQ multiplex PCR. The data contain 65,000 to 90,000 clones, about 87% of them singletons. Trimming took 4 bases from V and 5 from J; bases not matched to a gene: 11. Germline V gene data show CDR1 as LNHDA and CDR2 as SQIVND (reference sequence). This CDR3 spans 16 amino acids. This sequence originates from a woman aged 80 or over with acute or convalescent COVID-19. Sequences were obtained from peripheral blood. The chain recombines TRBV19 with TRBJ2-3, with TRBD2 matching over 8 bases. In DNA, the CDR3 is TGTGCCAGTAGTAGGCAAGCGGGGGCCTCAGGAGATACGCAGTATTTT. It encodes CASSRQAGASGDTQYF. Full variable domain (missing parts from reference TRBV19 and TRBJ2-3): DGGITQSPKYLFRKEGQNVTLSCEQNLNHDAMYWYRQDPGQGLRLIYYSQIVNDFQKGDIAEGYSVSREKKESFPLTVTSAQKNPTAFYLCASSRQAGASGDTQYFGPGTRLTVL.